This T cell receptor (beta chain) is from a study of OX40 agonist ivuxolimab in advanced cancers. Study details: Males comprised about 78% of the group, whose mean age was approximately 60 years (range roughly 20 to 85).

The CDR3 runs to 15 residues. The J segment lost 5 bases and the V segment lost 0 bases, leaving 6 bases of the junction unmatched. The germline V gene encodes CDR1 SGDLS and CDR2 YYNGEE. This clone was seen more than once but under ten times. TCRdb's table, derived via immunoSEQ multiplex PCR, lists solely in-frame clones and lacks some. The sample lists roughly 56,000 clones; 70% to 90% were seen once. The sequences come from CD4+ or CD8+ T cells sorted from blood, collected in a trial of the OX40 agonist ivuxolimab. This chain joins TRBV9 and TRBJ2-5; 8 positions match TRBD2. This receptor was obtained from an adult with an advanced solid tumor such as melanoma, head and neck, liver or kidney cancer. Written as DNA, the CDR3 is TGTGCCAGCAGCGTAGCGGGAGGGCCCGGGGAGACCCAGTACTTC. Its protein product is CASSVAGGPGETQYF.